This entry lists 5 T cell receptor beta chains sequenced from one sample in a study of CD8 T cells in ankylosing spondylitis (dated 2017 in TCRdb). Points the paper makes about the study in general: Blood from ankylosing spondylitis patients appeared to be characterized by a TCR beta motif composed of under ten highly homologous amino acid variants.

These TCRs are of unknown antigen specificity. The library was built by means of 5' RACE. TCRdb names Illumina HiSeq 2500 as the instrument used. Using fastp trimming at Q25 and MiXCR clonotype assembly, TCRdb reanalyzed the public sequencing data and kept in-frame beta chains. Rows are unified per CDR3 protein, each entry keeping the most common DNA and genes. Counted in this sample were about 750,000 distinct CDR3 sequences; over 15% of them appeared once. The ten largest clones capture under 20% of the sample. The sample was blood, either unsorted or a sorted T cell fraction (not recorded which). Receptor source: a male donor with ankylosing spondylitis.

The chain couples TRBV20-1 to TRBJ1-1; 8 nucleotides match TRBD1. Trimming took 3 bases from V and 4 from J; bases not matched to a gene: 7. CDR3 length: 14 amino acids. CDR1 DFQATT and CDR2 SNEGSKA come from the germline V gene (reference sequence). The CDR3 reads CSARKTGGGTEAFF. CDR3 DNA: TGCAGTGCTAGGAAAACAGGGGGGGGCACTGAAGCTTTCTTT.

This clonotype showed up just a few times. The genes are TRBV20-1 and TRBJ2-7, with D perhaps TRBD2 (6 bases). The V end lost 3 bases, the J end lost 3 bases, and 12 bases lay between the germline ends. The CDR3 totals 13 residues. Germline assignment: CDR1 DFQATT and CDR2 SNEGSKA (reference sequence). The CDR3 region is CSASPGLHYEQYF. The CDR3 coding sequence is TGCAGTGCTAGTCCGGGACTGCACTACGAGCAGTACTTC.

The chain recombines TRBV12-3 or TRBV12-4 with TRBJ1-1; TRBD1 might be the D (6 bases). The ends were cut back, 11 bases at V and 5 bases at J, with 15 bases in the middle. This CDR3 is 12 amino acids long. CDR3 DNA sequence: TGTGCCCTTGGGCAGGGGTATACTGAAGCTTTCTTT. Translated, it gives CALGQGYTEAFF.

The rearrangement uses TRBV18 and TRBJ2-3, with no clear D. The length of the CDR3 is 12 residues. V was shortened by 6 bases and J by 6 bases, with 10 bases between the two germline ends. CDR1 KGHSH and CDR2 LQKENI come from the germline V gene. CDR3 region: CASSSYLDTQYF. The CDR3 region has the DNA TGTGCCAGCTCCTCATATCTGGATACGCAGTATTTT.

A few counts support this clonotype. The chain recombines TRBV5-1 with TRBJ2-3; 11 bases line up with TRBD2. The CDR3 length is 17 residues. Germline V CDR1 and CDR2: SGHRS, YFSETQ. V was clipped by 4 bases and J by 2 bases; unmatched bases: 9. Written as DNA, the CDR3 is TGCGCCAGCAGCGCGACCGGGACTAGCGGTTACACAGATACGCAGTATTTT. Amino acid sequence: CASSATGTSGYTDTQYF.